These 13 T cell receptor beta chains originate from one sample sequenced in a study of cytomegalovirus exposure and HLA in healthy donors. The method was immunoSEQ multiplex PCR; TCRdb's version includes in-frame clones alone and lacks a portion of them. Of over 150,000 clones detected, around 88% appear once; the ten largest clones hold around 20%. The specimen was PBMCs. The receptors were sampled from a man aged 18 to 29 in good health and CMV-seropositive.

V usage is TRBV2 and J usage is TRBJ1-2; TRBD1 is a possible D gene (5 bases). Germline-derived CDR1 and CDR2 are SNHLY and FYNNEI. Between the trimmed V and J ends, which lost 3 bases and 2 bases, there was a span of 10 bases. The CDR3 spans 14 residues. This CDR3 reads CASSEEGPNYGYTF. The CDR3 bases are TGTGCCAGCAGTGAGGAGGGACCCAACTATGGCTACACCTTC.

This clone has just a few counts. The J gene is TRBJ1-5, the V gene TRBV7-9; a weak D match, TRBD1 (5 bases). V lost 5 bases to trimming and J lost 7 bases, with 15 bases between them. In germline, CDR1 is SEHNR, CDR2 FQNEAQ (reference sequence). There are 14 residues in the CDR3. The CDR3 sequence: CASSQGSSLQPQHF. In DNA form, the CDR3 reads TGTGCCAGCAGCCAGGGATCTTCACTCCAGCCCCAGCATTTT.

The rearrangement joins TRBV5-1 to TRBJ1-2, with 8 bases aligning to TRBD1. The V segment lost 4 bases and the J segment 4 bases; nucleotides outside the gene matches: 9. Germline V gene lookup returns CDR1 SGHRS and CDR2 YFSETQ. This CDR3 is 15 amino acids long. The CDR3 region is CASSTGTGSFYGYTF. CDR3 sequence (DNA): TGCGCCAGCAGCACTGGGACAGGCAGCTTCTATGGCTACACCTTC.

The chain joins TRBV30 to TRBJ1-2, with TRBD1 matching over 8 bases. The CDR3 loop spans 14 amino acids. With 0 bases clipped from V and 8 bases from J, the junction kept 8 bases outside the gene matches. Germline loops: CDR1 GTSNPN, CDR2 SVGIG (reference sequence). CDR3 nucleotides: TGTGCCTGGAGTGTAGGGGGACAGGCACGGGGCTACACCTTC. Amino acid sequence: CAWSVGGQARGYTF.

This clone has more than one count but fewer than ten. The rearrangement links TRBV2 to TRBJ1-1, with D perhaps matching TRBD1 (6 bases). V lost 4 bases and J 7 bases, leaving 10 bases between the germline ends. Germline V CDR1 and CDR2: SNHLY, FYNNEI. The CDR3 contains 12 residues. The CDR3 spells CASSVGTLEAFF. CDR3 nucleotides: TGTGCCAGCAGTGTGGGGACACTTGAAGCTTTCTTT.

The V gene is TRBV7-3, the J gene TRBJ1-1; possible D gene TRBD1, 6 bases. Germline assignment: CDR1 SGHTA and CDR2 FQGTGA. V lost 5 bases to trimming and J lost 6 bases, with 16 bases between them. The CDR3 loop spans 14 amino acids. The CDR3 loop is CASSPSRDNPEAFF. The CDR3 nucleotides read TGTGCCAGCAGCCCAAGTCGGGACAACCCTGAAGCTTTCTTT. The full variable domain, completed using reference TRBV7-3 and TRBJ1-1, is GAGVSQTPSNKVTEKGKYVELRCDPISGHTALYWYRQSLGQGPEFLIYFQGTGAADDSGLPNDRFFAVRPEGSVSTLKIQRTERGDSAVYLCASSPSRDNPEAFFGQGTRLTVV.

This chain connects TRBV7-8 to TRBJ2-1; D gene ambiguous. V was cut by 5 bases and J by 6 bases, with 11 bases left in between. The CDR3 runs to 13 residues. Germline lookup yields CDR1 SGHVS and CDR2 FQNEAQ. The CDR3: CASSPRSGNEQFF. The CDR3 DNA follows: TGTGCCAGCAGCCCCCGGTCTGGCAATGAGCAGTTCTTC.

V and J are TRBV25-1 and TRBJ2-3; TRBD2 might be the D (6 bases). The CDR3 loop spans 15 amino acids. Germline loops: CDR1 MGHDK, CDR2 SYGVNS. Trimming left V 1 base short and J 3 bases short, with 11 bases between. CDR3 nucleotides: TGTGCCAGCAGTGAATCCGGGACTGGGACAGATACGCAGTATTTT. As protein: CASSESGTGTDTQYF. The variable domain in full, with the rest retrieved from reference TRBV25-1 and TRBJ2-3, is EADIYQTPRYLVIGTGKKITLECSQTMGHDKMYWYQQDPGMELHLIHYSYGVNSTEKGDLSSESTVSRIRTEHFPLTLESARPSHTSQYLCASSESGTGTDTQYFGPGTRLTVL.

This clone has just one count. The chain is built from TRBV5-1 and TRBJ2-7; TRBD1 matches at 8 bases. V lost 4 bases, J lost 3 bases, and 6 bases stayed unmatched. The CDR3 runs 14 residues. Germline assignment: CDR1 SGHRS and CDR2 YFSETQ. CDR3: CASSTGQGYYEQYF. As DNA, the CDR3 is TGCGCCAGCAGCACTGGACAGGGTTACTACGAGCAGTACTTC.

The chain joins TRBV27 to TRBJ2-2; D gene uncertain. Deletions cut 5 bases from V and 1 base from J, with 8 bases between. The CDR3 totals 14 residues. Germline CDR1 is MNHEY and CDR2 is SMNVEV (reference sequence). The CDR3, as DNA: TGTGCCAGCAGTCCCCAAAAGAACACCGGGGAGCTGTTTTTT. It codes for CASSPQKNTGELFF.

V gene TRBV5-4 combines with J gene TRBJ2-7, with D possibly TRBD2 on 6 matching bases. Looked up from germline, CDR1 is SGHNT and CDR2 is YYREEE (reference sequence). The V and J ends lost 0 bases and 7 bases respectively, with 11 bases between them. The CDR3 consists of 13 residues. CDR3: CASSLVGGAEQYF. Here the CDR3 DNA reads TGTGCCAGCAGCTTGGTAGGCGGGGCTGAGCAGTACTTC.

The chain joins TRBV5-1 to TRBJ2-7, with TRBD1 matching over 9 bases. This CDR3 is built from 16 residues. The germline CDR1 and CDR2 sequences are SGHRS and YFSETQ. The V gene end was trimmed by 4 bases and the J gene end by 5 bases; junction bases not matched to a gene: 13. The CDR3 loop is CASSAAAGTGTHEQYF. In DNA form, the CDR3 reads TGCGCCAGCAGCGCAGCGGCCGGGACAGGGACCCACGAGCAGTACTTC.

The chain links TRBV11-2 to TRBJ1-1; tentatively, D is TRBD1 (6 bases). CDR1 and CDR2 (germline): SGHAT, FQNNGV. There are 14 residues in the CDR3. V lost 3 bases and J 3 bases, leaving 11 bases between the germline ends. The CDR3 loop is CASSFDRRDTEAFF. In DNA, the CDR3 is TGTGCCAGCAGCTTCGACAGGCGGGACACTGAAGCTTTCTTT.